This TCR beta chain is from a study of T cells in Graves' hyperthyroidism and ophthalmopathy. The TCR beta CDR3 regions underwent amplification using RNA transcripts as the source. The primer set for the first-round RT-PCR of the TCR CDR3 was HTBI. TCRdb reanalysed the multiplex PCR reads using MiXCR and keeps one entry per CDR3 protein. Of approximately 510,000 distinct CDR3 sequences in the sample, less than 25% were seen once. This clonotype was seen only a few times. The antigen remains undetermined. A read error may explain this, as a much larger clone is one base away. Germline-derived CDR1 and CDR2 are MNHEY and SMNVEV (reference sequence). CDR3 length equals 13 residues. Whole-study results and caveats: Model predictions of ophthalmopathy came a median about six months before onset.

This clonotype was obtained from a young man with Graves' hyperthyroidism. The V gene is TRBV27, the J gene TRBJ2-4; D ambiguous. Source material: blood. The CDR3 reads CASGLYTKNIQYF. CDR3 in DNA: TGTGCCAGCGGTTTATATACCAAAAACATTCAGTACTTC.